These T cell receptor beta chains were read from a single sample in a study of vaccination and CD4 T cells after COVID-19. MiXCR was run by TCRdb on the PCR reads, yielding one entry per CDR3 protein. The sample comprises around 8,100 distinct CDR3 sequences, approximately 52% of which are singletons, and 22% rests with the top ten. Antigen specificity for these receptors is unknown. Material for sequencing was CD4+ T cells from blood, cultured in vitro. The receptor source for this set is a human donor who had recovered from COVID-19. The conserved cysteine and the conserved F or W are not part of the CDR3 here.

j_gene	v_gene	CDR3aa
TRBJ2-6	TRBV11-1	ASIPPGANVLT
TRBJ1-1	TRBV6-1	ASSRTGGNGDTEAF
TRBJ1-5	TRBV5-1	ASSLDHPDQPQH
TRBJ1-1	TRBV12-5	ASGPGTGTTEAF
TRBJ1-2	TRBV6-5	ASSSDKSSYGYT
TRBJ2-2	TRBV7-9	ASSLRGNTGELF
TRBJ1-6	TRBV20-1	SARQGLDNSPLH
TRBJ2-1	TRBV7-2	ASSLVAGRGNEQF
TRBJ2-1	TRBV25-1	ASSENVRVGGPGNEQF
TRBJ2-7	TRBV7-2	ASSLAGGRPNEQY
TRBJ2-7	TRBV6-1	ASTHATSYEQY
TRBJ2-2	TRBV20-1	SARKGVTGELF
TRBJ2-3	TRBV14	ASSHSRTSGSTDTQY
TRBJ1-3	TRBV20-1	SARSGDKGGNTIY
TRBJ1-1	TRBV24-1	ATSDPNTEAF
TRBJ1-1	TRBV5-4	ASTQGRGRHPTEAF
TRBJ1-2	TRBV19	ASSISGSTFYYGYT
TRBJ2-5	TRBV9	ASSATSRPYLGETQY
TRBJ2-6	TRBV6-2/TRBV6-3	ASSSGGSGANVLT
TRBJ1-2	TRBV19	ASSPTPSGYT
TRBJ1-4	TRBV11-2	ASSLAGQGGEKLF
TRBJ2-1	TRBV7-6	ASSLSGGYNEQF
TRBJ2-1	TRBV6-1	ASRASGGPSYNEQF
TRBJ2-1	TRBV20-1	SARVRPNEQF
TRBJ2-3	TRBV7-2	ASTRGAYQDTQY
TRBJ1-2	TRBV7-2	ASSFQGNYGYT
TRBJ2-3	TRBV7-8	ASSLGLRRNTDTQY
TRBJ2-5	TRBV11-2	ASSLTQETQY
TRBJ2-7	TRBV5-7	ASSFSGGAYEQY
TRBJ2-2	TRBV7-3	ASSSDRTGELF
TRBJ2-6	TRBV7-3	ASSFSGANVLT
TRBJ2-5	TRBV7-2	ASSLVGLVIQETQY
TRBJ2-7	TRBV7-9	ASSTGTGGFYEQY
TRBJ2-7	TRBV20-1	SARGGRATYEQY
TRBJ2-7	TRBV11-3	ASSPALGQGGYEQY
TRBJ1-1	TRBV6-2/TRBV6-3	ASREARATTEAF
TRBJ2-7	TRBV19	ASSSAYEQY
TRBJ2-2	TRBV27	ASRLLALGAGELF
TRBJ1-3	TRBV7-2	ASSLNPLATSGNTIY
TRBJ1-2	TRBV7-2	ASSLDPTTRGRGYGYT
TRBJ1-1	TRBV28	ASSPLTGKGSTEAF
TRBJ1-1	TRBV20-1	SARDGGATTEAF
TRBJ1-2	TRBV24-1	ATSDADRSTGYT
TRBJ1-6	TRBV5-6	ASSLAAGVHNSPLH
TRBJ2-2	TRBV27	ASSTHGAGVIGELF
TRBJ2-5	TRBV4-2	ASSQRSGQGAETQY
TRBJ2-1	TRBV20-1	SVPRDRGGLSYNEQF
TRBJ1-2	TRBV6-1	ASSKETGAYGYT
TRBJ1-2	TRBV5-1	ASSLVQAPVYGYT
TRBJ2-3	TRBV27	ASSSWGGGEDTQY
TRBJ2-7	TRBV6-1	ASMVKADTYEQY
TRBJ1-6	TRBV12-3/TRBV12-4	ASSRTGVKSSYNSPLH
TRBJ2-1	TRBV20-1	SARNPDRVGNEQF